The 23 T cell receptor beta chains below all came from one sample that was sequenced in a study of identical twins. TCRdb independently ran MiXCR on the 5' RACE reads; one entry per CDR3 protein. This table has approximately 470,000 distinct CDR3 sequences, 11% to 15% appearing once. These sequences were also reported in another study, on yellow fever vaccine responses in identical twins.

What was sequenced was CD4+ T cells sorted from blood. The receptors come from a woman aged 18-35 years in good health.

The gene calls are TRBV5-6 and TRBJ2-7, with D tentatively TRBD1 (5 bases). Germline V lookup: CDR1 SGHDT, CDR2 YYEEEE. The V gene lost 4 bases and the J gene lost 6 bases, with 26 bases spanning the gap. This CDR3 contains 17 residues. This CDR3 reads CASSIPGDSLPLREQYF. CDR3 DNA sequence: TGTGCCAGCAGCATCCCCGGTGACAGCCTTCCCCTACGCGAGCAGTACTTC.

This chain links TRBV27 with TRBJ2-7, with D hard to call. The V gene's germline CDR1 is MNHEY and CDR2 SMNVEV (reference sequence). The V and J ends lost 6 bases and 4 bases respectively, with 25 bases between them. The CDR3 totals 17 residues. This CDR3 reads CASSPRPVAVLGYEQYF. The CDR3 nucleotides are TGTGCCAGCAGCCCACGTCCAGTTGCAGTATTGGGGTACGAGCAGTACTTC.

The V call is TRBV20-1, the J call TRBJ2-1; D ambiguous. The length of the CDR3 is 13 residues. Trimming stripped 5 bases from V and 0 bases from J, with 8 bases between. Germline CDR1 DFQATT, CDR2 SNEGSKA (reference sequence). CDR3 nucleotide sequence: TGCAGTGCTTACGGAAGCTCCTACAATGAGCAGTTCTTC. It encodes CSAYGSSYNEQFF.

The chain couples TRBV15 to TRBJ2-7; D is unresolved. Germline V gives CDR1 LNHNV, CDR2 YYDKDF (reference sequence). V was trimmed by 1 base and J by 4 bases, leaving 8 bases between them. The CDR3 has 13 amino acids. The CDR3 here is CATSRGSTYEQYF. The CDR3 bases are TGTGCCACCAGCAGAGGCTCCACTTACGAGCAGTACTTC.

The chain carries TRBV27 and TRBJ2-7; D is ambiguous. Germline CDR1 reads MNHEY; CDR2 reads SMNVEV (reference sequence). This CDR3 has 13 residues. V was cut by 8 bases and J by 7 bases, with 18 bases left in between. The chain's CDR3 is CASSIFGRAEQYF. CDR3 DNA: TGTGCCAGCTCCATCTTCGGACGGGCTGAGCAGTACTTC.

This chain joins TRBV7-2 and TRBJ2-7; TRBD1 matches at 10 bases. Germline lookup yields CDR1 SGHTA and CDR2 FQGNSA. This CDR3 comprises 15 residues. Losses at the gene ends were 4 bases for V and 2 bases for J; bases not matched to a gene: 5. The CDR3 nucleotides are TGTGCCAGCAGCTGGGACAGGGGTGGAACCTACGAGCAGTACTTC. Translating it yields CASSWDRGGTYEQYF.

Many counts were recorded for this clonotype. The V and J genes are TRBV28 and TRBJ1-5, with D uncertain. Germline V gene sequence: CDR1 MDHEN, CDR2 SYDVKM. V lost 4 bases and J 6 bases, leaving 4 bases between the germline ends. CDR3 length equals 11 residues. The CDR3 spells CASSSGQPQHF. CDR3 nucleotides: TGTGCCAGCAGTTCGGGTCAGCCCCAGCATTTT.

This clonotype was seen ten or more times. This chain connects TRBV5-1 to TRBJ1-1; 8 positions match TRBD1. From germline, CDR1 is SGHRS and CDR2 YFSETQ. This CDR3 spans 15 amino acids. Unmatched junction bases numbered 4, after V lost 0 bases and J lost 3 bases. The CDR3 nucleotides read TGCGCCAGCAGCTTGGGCAGGGGGCGGTACACTGAAGCTTTCTTT. It translates to CASSLGRGRYTEAFF.

This chain uses TRBV6-6 with TRBJ2-7, with TRBD1 identical over 8 bases. The germline gives CDR1 MNHNY, CDR2 SVGAGI (reference sequence). This CDR3 has 11 residues. V lost 6 bases, J lost 11 bases, and 6 bases stayed unmatched. CDR3: CASSRRQGKYF. The DNA for the CDR3 is TGTGCCAGCAGCCGTCGACAGGGGAAGTACTTC.

This clonotype was seen a few times. This chain uses TRBV2 with TRBJ2-5; D gene uncertain. V was clipped by 6 bases and J by 5 bases, with 19 bases between them. Per the germline V gene, CDR1 is SNHLY and CDR2 is FYNNEI. CDR3 length: 15 amino acids. CDR3 residues: CASSPDSRTAETQYF. CDR3 in DNA: TGTGCCAGCAGCCCCGACTCTAGGACCGCCGAGACCCAGTACTTC. Using reference TRBV2 and TRBJ2-5 for the parts outside the CDR3, the full variable domain is EPEVTQTPSHQVTQMGQEVILRCVPISNHLYFYWYRQILGQKVEFLVSFYNNEISEKSEIFDDQFSVERPDGSNFTLKIRSTKLEDSAMYFCASSPDSRTAETQYFGPGTRLLVL.

This clonotype was counted only a few times. The chain recombines TRBV18 with TRBJ2-5; D gene unclear. This CDR3 has 12 amino acids. Trimming took 1 base from V and 7 from J, leaving 7 bases between them. Germline CDR1 and CDR2: KGHSH and LQKENI. Here the CDR3 reads CASSPLDGTQYF. The CDR3 bases are TGTGCCAGCTCACCACTCGATGGGACCCAGTACTTC.

This chain connects TRBV12-3 or TRBV12-4 to TRBJ2-2; D is uncertain. The CDR3 sequence is 11 residues long. V was clipped by 5 bases and J by 7 bases, with 5 bases between them. The chain's CDR3 is CASSPFGELFF. In nucleotides, the CDR3 is TGTGCCAGCAGTCCCTTCGGGGAGCTGTTTTTT.

This chain joins TRBV3-1 and TRBJ2-1; 9 bases are shared with TRBD1. Trimming removed 1 base from V and 4 bases from J; junction bases left unmatched: 8. Looked up from germline, CDR1 is LGHDT and CDR2 is YNNKEL (reference sequence). The CDR3 consists of 17 residues. The CDR3 sequence: CASSQGYPGQGYNEQFF. In DNA, the CDR3 is TGTGCCAGCAGCCAAGGGTATCCGGGACAGGGATACAATGAGCAGTTCTTC.

This clonotype showed up just a few times. This chain connects TRBV28 to TRBJ2-7; D gene uncertain. CDR3 size: 13 residues. Germline values: CDR1 MDHEN, CDR2 SYDVKM. V was trimmed by 5 bases and J by 2 bases, leaving 10 bases between them. The CDR3 here is CASSATPAYEQYF. The CDR3 bases are TGTGCCAGCAGTGCGACCCCCGCCTACGAGCAGTACTTC.

This clonotype was detected only a few times. This sequence joins TRBV28 and TRBJ2-1, with 9 nucleotides matching TRBD1. Germline CDR1 MDHEN, CDR2 SYDVKM. V gave up 6 bases and J gave up 3 bases; unmatched junction bases: 6. The CDR3 is 15 amino acids. The CDR3 sequence is CASRRQGGIYNEQFF. The CDR3 DNA sequence: TGTGCCAGCAGGCGACAGGGGGGTATCTACAATGAGCAGTTCTTC. Complete variable domain (other parts from reference TRBV28 and TRBJ2-1): DVKVTQSSRYLVKRTGEKVFLECVQDMDHENMFWYRQDPGLGLRLIYFSYDVKMKEKGDIPEGYSVSREKKERFSLILESASTNQTSMYLCASRRQGGIYNEQFFGPGTRLTVL.

This chain links TRBV10-3 with TRBJ1-1; the match to TRBD1 covers 9 bases. After removal of 10 bases from V and 1 base from J, the junction contained 10 bases not matched to a gene. Per germline, CDR1 ENHRY and CDR2 SYGVKD. This CDR3 is built from 15 residues. CDR3 protein: CATNTPGQGNTEAFF. The CDR3 nucleotides are TGTGCCACCAATACCCCGGGACAGGGGAACACTGAAGCTTTCTTT.

This rearrangement joins TRBV2 to TRBJ1-1, with no clear D. CDR1 is SNHLY and CDR2 is FYNNEI in the germline V gene. The CDR3 extends over 13 amino acids. The germline V and J ends were trimmed by 3 bases and 2 bases, with 7 bases remaining between them. The CDR3 nucleotides read TGTGCCAGCAGTGACAGCCTCAACACTGAAGCTTTCTTT. Amino acid sequence: CASSDSLNTEAFF. Using reference TRBV2 and TRBJ1-1 for the parts outside the CDR3, the full variable domain is EPEVTQTPSHQVTQMGQEVILRCVPISNHLYFYWYRQILGQKVEFLVSFYNNEISEKSEIFDDQFSVERPDGSNFTLKIRSTKLEDSAMYFCASSDSLNTEAFFGQGTRLTVV.

The genes are TRBV30 and TRBJ2-1; 7 nucleotides agree with TRBD2. The V gene end was trimmed by 3 bases and the J gene end by 4 bases; junction bases not matched to a gene: 12. The CDR3 runs 16 residues. Germline loops: CDR1 GTSNPN, CDR2 SVGIG (reference sequence). As DNA, the CDR3 is TGTGCCTGGAGCCGGTTAACCCTAGCGGATTACAATGAGCAGTTCTTC. Translated: CAWSRLTLADYNEQFF. Looking up the rest from reference TRBV30 and TRBJ2-1 gives the full variable domain: SQTIHQWPATLVQPVGSPLSLECTVEGTSNPNLYWYRQAAGRGLQLLFYSVGIGQISSEVPQNLSASRPQDRQFILSSKKLLLSDSGFYLCAWSRLTLADYNEQFFGPGTRLTVL.

This clonotype was observed a few times. This chain uses TRBV24-1 with TRBJ2-1, with TRBD1 matching over 11 bases. Germline assignment: CDR1 KGHDR and CDR2 SFDVKD. V lost 2 bases, J lost 8 bases, and 7 bases stayed unmatched. The length of the CDR3 is 16 residues. The CDR3 protein is CATSDSPGTGGDEQFF. Written as DNA, the CDR3 is TGTGCCACCAGTGATTCTCCAGGGACAGGGGGTGATGAGCAGTTCTTC.

The chain is built from TRBV20-1 and TRBJ2-2; 8 positions match TRBD2. This CDR3 is 14 amino acids long. Germline CDR1 reads DFQATT; CDR2 reads SNEGSKA (reference sequence). Trimming took 0 bases from V and 7 from J; bases not matched to a gene: 4. The CDR3 sequence is CSARDSGAGGELFF. The DNA for the CDR3 is TGCAGTGCTAGAGATAGCGGGGCTGGCGGGGAGCTGTTTTTT.

This clonotype has just a few counts. The chain recombines TRBV4-3 with TRBJ2-5; 9 nucleotides align to TRBD2. The CDR3 totals 16 residues. V lost 0 bases to trimming and J lost 6 bases; unmatched junction nucleotides: 8. In germline, CDR1 is LGHNA, CDR2 YSLEER. CDR3 residues: CASSQDRGTSYQTQYF. The CDR3 DNA reads as TGCGCCAGCAGCCAAGATAGGGGGACTAGCTACCAGACCCAGTACTTC.

This clonotype was seen a handful of times. The chain uses TRBV5-1 and TRBJ1-6; unclear D gene. Trimming cost V 4 bases and J 4 bases, with 12 bases left between them. Per the germline V gene, CDR1 is SGHRS and CDR2 is YFSETQ. This CDR3 comprises 15 residues. DNA for the CDR3: TGCGCCAGCAGCGATCGGGAGTCGTATAATTCACCCCTCCACTTT. Translation gives CASSDRESYNSPLHF.

This clonotype was observed many times. The V and J genes are TRBV7-2 and TRBJ2-3, with unresolved D. CDR3 length: 11 residues. Germline CDR1 and CDR2: SGHTA and FQGNSA. The V end was cut by 5 bases, the J end by 5 bases, with 5 bases between. DNA for the CDR3: TGTGCCAGCAGCATAAAAGATACGCAGTATTTT. Protein: CASSIKDTQYF.